This is a list of T cell receptor beta chains from one sample in a study of T-cell reconstitution after alpha-beta-depleted transplantation in children. TCRdb passed the PCR reads through MiXCR, listing each CDR3 protein once. Here the sample spans about 110,000 distinct CDR3 sequences, about a tenth being singletons. The sample in question was PBMCs from the stem cell graft donor, obtained from the stem cell graft. These receptors all come from a human donor who donated a stem cell graft to a child with acute lymphoblastic leukemia. Both conserved end residues are part of each CDR3. A D gene is named only where the DNA matches it firmly. Only some rows state a clone size, as once, few, many or a class for expanded clones.

many | TRBJ2-7 | . | TRBV12-3/TRBV12-4 | TGTGCCAGCAGTACACAGATACAGAGTACCTACGAGCAGTACTTC | CASSTQIQSTYEQYF
many | TRBJ2-3 | . | TRBV4-3 | TGCGCCAGCAGCCAAGAGGCTGGTAGGGTGTTAACAGATACGCAGTATTTT | CASSQEAGRVLTDTQYF
many | TRBJ2-1 | TRBD2 | TRBV5-1 | TGCGCCAGCAGCTTGGTGGGGACTAGCGGGGCCAATGAGCAGTTCTTC | CASSLVGTSGANEQFF
many | TRBJ1-2 | . | TRBV6-2/TRBV6-3 | TGTGCCTTATCTGACCGAAACTATGGCTACACCTTC | CALSDRNYGYTF
many | TRBJ2-4 | TRBD2 | TRBV12-3/TRBV12-4 | TGTGCCAGCAGTTTGGGCGGGAGTACCAAAAACATTCAGTACTTC | CASSLGGSTKNIQYF
many | TRBJ1-5 | . | TRBV25-1 | TGTGCCAGCAGTGCCGGCGACGGTAATCAGCCCCAGCATTTT | CASSAGDGNQPQHF
many | TRBJ2-7 | TRBD2 | TRBV20-1 | TGCAGTGCTAGAGAGGGGGCTAGCGGGAGGTATCGGGTCTCCTACGAGCAGTACTTC | CSAREGASGRYRVSYEQYF
many | TRBJ2-1 | . | TRBV5-1 | TGCGCCAGCAGCTTGATCGCGGAGCGGGCGTACAATGAGCAGTTCTTC | CASSLIAERAYNEQFF
many | TRBJ1-5 | TRBD1 | TRBV20-1 | TGCAGTGTGGGACAGACCAATCAGCCCCAGCATTTT | CSVGQTNQPQHF
many | TRBJ1-5 | . | TRBV19 | TGTGCCAGTAGTATCGGAGGGCTTTTGGGACAGCCCCAGCATTTT | CASSIGGLLGQPQHF
many | TRBJ2-7 | TRBD1 | TRBV7-9 | TGTGCCAGCAGCCCCCGTTCCGGGACAGACTCCTACGAGCAGTACTTC | CASSPRSGTDSYEQYF
many | TRBJ2-7 | . | TRBV7-2 | TGTGCCAGCAGCTTAGCCCTGGCAGGGAACGAGCAGTACTTC | CASSLALAGNEQYF
many | TRBJ1-3 | . | TRBV5-5 | TGTGCCAGCAGCTTGGAGGGTACTGGAAACACCATATATTTT | CASSLEGTGNTIYF
. | TRBJ2-7 | . | TRBV30 | TGTGCCTGGAGTGTACTCCCTCACGAGCAGTACTTC | CAWSVLPHEQYF
many | TRBJ1-5 | TRBD1 | TRBV5-1 | TGCGCCAGCAGCCCGACAGGGGGAAATCAGCCCCAGCATTTT | CASSPTGGNQPQHF
many | TRBJ2-7 | TRBD1 | TRBV6-2/TRBV6-3 | TGTGCCAGCAGCGACAGGGTCTCGGAGCAGTACTTC | CASSDRVSEQYF
many | TRBJ2-7 | TRBD1 | TRBV29-1 | TGCAGCGTTGAGGTCCAACGGACAGGGTTCTACGAGCAGTACTTC | CSVEVQRTGFYEQYF
many | TRBJ1-2 | TRBD1 | TRBV2 | TGTGCCAGCAGTGAAAATCCGAGACAACAGGGGAGGTATGGCTACACCTTC | CASSENPRQQGRYGYTF
many | TRBJ1-4 | . | TRBV5-1 | TGCGCCAGCAGCTTGGCCGGCGGGGGCACTGAAAAACTGTTTTTT | CASSLAGGGTEKLFF
many | TRBJ2-7 | . | TRBV6-1 | TGTGCCAGCAGTGATCTGGGGAGGGGGGGTTCCTACGAGCAGTACTTC | CASSDLGRGGSYEQYF
few | TRBJ2-1 | TRBD2 | TRBV4-2 | TGTGCCAGCAGCCCTCGGCCGGGACTAGCGGCAGTTCTCTACAATGAGCAGTTCTTC | CASSPRPGLAAVLYNEQFF
many | TRBJ2-5 | . | TRBV10-2 | TGCGCCAGCAGTGGAGGGAGGTTCAGACAAGAGACCCAGTACTTC | CASSGGRFRQETQYF
. | TRBJ1-5 | . | TRBV20-1 | TGCAGTGCTAGAGATCACAGGCTCGTTAGCAATCAGCCCCAGCATTTT | CSARDHRLVSNQPQHF
few | TRBJ1-2 | . | TRBV4-2 | TGTGCCAGCAGCCGGAGTATACAAAACTATGGCTACACCTTC | CASSRSIQNYGYTF
many | TRBJ1-1 | . | TRBV3-1 | TGTGCCAGCAGCTATAACAGGGATCTCATGAACACTGAAGCTTTCTTT | CASSYNRDLMNTEAFF
many | TRBJ2-1 | TRBD2 | TRBV14 | TGTGCCAGCAGCCAAATTAGCGGGTCCTACAATGAGCAGTTCTTC | CASSQISGSYNEQFF
. | TRBJ2-7 | TRBD1 | TRBV5-1 | TGCGCCAGCAGCTTATGGACAGGAGGTTCCGAGCAGTACTTC | CASSLWTGGSEQYF
many | TRBJ2-2 | TRBD2 | TRBV25-1 | TGTGCCAGCAGTGAATATCGGTCTAGCGGGCGGACCGGGGAGCTGTTTTTT | CASSEYRSSGRTGELFF
many | TRBJ2-2 | TRBD1 | TRBV14 | TGTGCCAGCAGCCGGGACAGGGGGCTCACCGGGGAGCTGTTTTTT | CASSRDRGLTGELFF
many | TRBJ2-2 | TRBD2 | TRBV12-3/TRBV12-4 | TGTGCCAGCAGTTTAATCCGGGGGGAAAACACCGGGGAGCTGTTTTTT | CASSLIRGENTGELFF